Reported below is one TCR beta chain. Its antigen is undetermined. CDR1 and CDR2 from the germline V gene are GTSNPN and SVGIG (reference sequence). The CDR3 spans 11 residues. V shed 7 bases, J shed 7 bases, and the junction held 6 bases outside the gene matches. A TCRbeta library incorporating unique molecular identifiers was prepared. One entry per CDR3 protein, called by TCRdb with MiXCR from the PCR reads. The repertoire has approximately 650,000 distinct CDR3 sequences, over 10% of them found once; the top ten carry roughly 0.77%. The sample belongs to a study of T-cell reconstitution after alpha-beta-depleted transplantation in children. Whole-study findings and limits: T cells produced anew were the main source of T-cell counts and diversity one year after transplant. The high TCRbeta diversity at day 60 in some patients came from surviving recipient T cells and thymic progenitors. Approximately two months post-transplant, alpha-beta T cells reportedly originated from several hundred expanded graft clones.

The origin of this receptor is a girl aged 2 to 10 with congenital amegakaryocytic thrombocytopenia, due to receive a stem cell transplant. The material was PBMCs, obtained before TCRalphabeta/CD19-depleted stem cell transplant. The chain combines TRBV30 with TRBJ1-1; 7 nucleotides match TRBD1. The CDR3 protein is CAFGTDLEAFF. In DNA, the CDR3 is TGTGCCTTCGGGACAGACCTTGAAGCTTTCTTT.